This is a list of T cell receptor beta chains from one sample in a study of early T cells in non-severe SARS-CoV-2 infection. MiXCR, run by TCRdb on the 5' RACE reads, gives a single entry per CDR3 protein. The table records about 60,000 distinct CDR3 sequences, approximately 13% of them present only once. The source material was whole blood. These receptors originate from an adult who was a healthcare worker with PCR-confirmed SARS-CoV-2 infection or an uninfected control (not recorded which). CDR3s include the opening cysteine and the closing phenylalanine or tryptophan. Fields, in order: V gene, J gene, clone size, D gene, CDR3 DNA, CDR3 protein. D genes are given only for firm matches. A row's size may be missing; if present it is once, few, many or a size class.

TRBV25-1	TRBJ1-6	.	.	TGTGCCAGCAGTGAATACGCCGGTTCACCCCTCCACTTT	CASSEYAGSPLHF
TRBV28	TRBJ1-1	many	.	TGTGCCAGCAGTCAGCCCTTGGCCAGTTACTTAAGGAACACTGAAGCTTTCTTT	CASSQPLASYLRNTEAFF
TRBV20-1	TRBJ1-1	many	.	TGCAGTGCTAGTCGGGTCCGGGCCGACGCGGCTTTCTTT	CSASRVRADAAFF
TRBV29-1	TRBJ2-5	.	.	TGCAGCGTACAGGGATGGGAGACCCAGTACTTC	CSVQGWETQYF
TRBV30	TRBJ2-1	many	.	TGTGCCTGGAGTTCCCAACTGCGCGATGAGCAGTTCTTC	CAWSSQLRDEQFF
TRBV5-4	TRBJ2-2	.	.	TGTGCCAGCAGCCGATGGGGGAAAACGAACACCGGGGAGCTGTTTTTT	CASSRWGKTNTGELFF
TRBV3-1	TRBJ1-2	few	.	TGTGCCAGCAGCCAGTCAGGCCCGGAGGAGGGCTACACCTTC	CASSQSGPEEGYTF
TRBV28	TRBJ2-7	.	.	TGTGCCAGCAGTTTGCTCCAGGGTCGCGGGGAGCAGTACTTC	CASSLLQGRGEQYF
TRBV28	TRBJ2-6	few	TRBD2	TGTGCCAGCAGTTTCCAGACTAGCGGACCTTCTTTAGGGGCCAACGTCCTGACTTTC	CASSFQTSGPSLGANVLTF
TRBV20-1	TRBJ2-4	.	.	TGCAGTGCTAGGAGCGGAGACAAAAACATTCAGTACTTC	CSARSGDKNIQYF
TRBV6-1	TRBJ2-3	many	TRBD2	TGTGCCAGCAGTGAGATGCTAGCGGGAGTGACAGATACGCAGTATTTT	CASSEMLAGVTDTQYF
TRBV28	TRBJ2-1	.	.	TGTGCCAGCAGTTTCCCACGGCTGGCGGGTGAGCAGTTCTTC	CASSFPRLAGEQFF
TRBV18	TRBJ2-7	many	.	TGTGCCAGCTCACCCGCGACACTTTACGAGCAGTACTTC	CASSPATLYEQYF
TRBV6-4	TRBJ2-3	many	.	TGTGCCAGCAGCCCAGCGGCAGGTAGCACAGATACGCAGTATTTT	CASSPAAGSTDTQYF
TRBV28	TRBJ1-1	.	.	TGTGCCAGCAGGAAGCGTCCCACTGAAGCTTTCTTT	CASRKRPTEAFF
TRBV11-2	TRBJ2-2	many	.	TGTGCCAGCAGCTTCCAGACTAAAACCGGGGAGCTGTTTTTT	CASSFQTKTGELFF
TRBV5-1	TRBJ2-5	many	.	TGCGCCAGCAGCACCGGACTCTTCGCCGGGGAGACCCAGTACTTC	CASSTGLFAGETQYF
TRBV7-2	TRBJ2-2	many	TRBD1	TGTGCCAGCAGCTTAGGCACAGGGGCGGCCGGGGAGCTGTTTTTT	CASSLGTGAAGELFF
TRBV2	TRBJ2-2	once	TRBD1	TGTGCCAGCAACCCACAGGGGGCCGGGGAGCTGTTTTTT	CASNPQGAGELFF
TRBV7-3	TRBJ2-2	.	.	TGTGCCAGCAGACCGGGACTGCGGAACACCGGGGAGCTGTTTTTT	CASRPGLRNTGELFF
TRBV28	TRBJ2-5	.	.	TGTGCCAGCAGTTTGGGAGGGGGCGCAAAGACCCAGTACTTC	CASSLGGGAKTQYF
TRBV20-1	TRBJ2-3	few	TRBD2	TGCAGTGCTAGAGATCGCGGGAGGATTAGGACAGATACGCAGTATTTT	CSARDRGRIRTDTQYF
TRBV6-6	TRBJ1-3	many	.	TGTGCTAGCACACAGAGCTCTGGAAACACCATATATTTT	CASTQSSGNTIYF
TRBV7-8	TRBJ2-4	.	TRBD1	TGTGCCAGCAGCCCCTCCCGACAGGGGCGCATTCAGTACTTC	CASSPSRQGRIQYF
TRBV6-1	TRBJ2-7	few	TRBD2	TGTGCCAGCAGTGAAGTGGGCGGGAGCTCCTACGAGCAGTACTTC	CASSEVGGSSYEQYF
TRBV6-1	TRBJ2-1	many	.	TGTGCCAGCAGTGAAAAGGATAGCTCCTACAATGAGCAGTTCTTC	CASSEKDSSYNEQFF
TRBV20-1	TRBJ2-7	few	.	TGCAGTGCTAGAGATAGGGACTTGCACTTC	CSARDRDLHF
TRBV9	TRBJ2-7	.	TRBD2	TGTGCCAGCAGCACCCTAGCGGGAGGGTTTTACGAGCAGTACTTC	CASSTLAGGFYEQYF
TRBV5-8	TRBJ2-7	many	TRBD1	TGTGCCAGCAGCATAACAGGGGCCATAACCTACGAGCAGTACTTC	CASSITGAITYEQYF
TRBV11-2	TRBJ1-4	few	TRBD1	TGTGCCAGCAGCCCCAGGACAGGGGGCTTTGAAAAACTGTTTTTT	CASSPRTGGFEKLFF
TRBV6-5	TRBJ2-7	many	.	TGTGCCAGCAGTTACTCGGGCAGCTTAGCCTCCTACGAGCAGTACTTC	CASSYSGSLASYEQYF
TRBV7-3	TRBJ2-5	many	.	TGTGCCAGCAGCTTAACTCTCCAAGAGACCCAGTACTTC	CASSLTLQETQYF
TRBV29-1	TRBJ2-4	many	.	TGCAGCGTTGGATCGGGCAGGGGCCCTGGGGGCATTCAGTACTTC	CSVGSGRGPGGIQYF
TRBV28	TRBJ1-2	many	.	TGTGCCAGCAGGCCTGGACAAGTCCTTGGCTACACCTTC	CASRPGQVLGYTF
TRBV12-3/TRBV12-4	TRBJ2-4	few	.	TGTGCCAGCAGTTTGGATGGGGCCAAAAACATTCAGTACTTC	CASSLDGAKNIQYF
TRBV3-1	TRBJ2-1	few	TRBD2	TGTGCCAGCAGCCCGGGAGGGAGGCACAATGAGCAGTTCTTC	CASSPGGRHNEQFF
TRBV29-1	TRBJ2-5	.	TRBD1	TGCAGTTTAATAGGGACAGGGGGTAAAGAGACCCAGTACTTC	CSLIGTGGKETQYF
TRBV4-2	TRBJ2-4	.	TRBD2	TGTGCCAGCAGCCAAGGACTAGCGGGAGCCAAAAACATTCAGTACTTC	CASSQGLAGAKNIQYF
TRBV7-9	TRBJ2-7	few	TRBD2	TGTGCCAGCAGCTTATTAGCGGGGTCCTACGAGCAGTACTTC	CASSLLAGSYEQYF
TRBV28	TRBJ1-2	many	.	TGTGCCAGCAGTGACGGGTATGGCTACACCTTC	CASSDGYGYTF
TRBV4-1	TRBJ2-3	many	.	TGCGCCAGCAGCGCCCGCTTCCGCACAGATACGCAGTATTTT	CASSARFRTDTQYF
TRBV9	TRBJ2-7	many	TRBD2	TGTGCCAGCAGCGGGGGGACTAGCGGGAGTCTCGAGCAGTACTTC	CASSGGTSGSLEQYF
TRBV21-1	TRBJ2-1	.	.	TGTGCCAGCAGCAAAGCCACTCCCGGCACCAATGAGCAGTTCTTC	CASSKATPGTNEQFF
TRBV5-1	TRBJ2-1	few	TRBD2	TGCGCCAGCAGCTCCCCGGCGGGAGGGGCAAATGAGCAGTTCTTC	CASSSPAGGANEQFF
TRBV7-3	TRBJ2-1	few	.	TGTGCCAGCGCTTGGGGTAGGGGATCCTACAATGAGCAGTTCTTC	CASAWGRGSYNEQFF
TRBV30	TRBJ1-1	many	.	TGTGCCTGGAGCCTTGGAGTGAACACTGAAGCTTTCTTT	CAWSLGVNTEAFF
TRBV4-1	TRBJ2-7	few	TRBD2	TGCGCCAGCAGCCTTTCGACAGTATCTCCGGGACTAGCTTTTGGCGAGCAGTACTTC	CASSLSTVSPGLAFGEQYF
TRBV28	TRBJ2-7	many	.	TGTGCCAGCAGTACGGGATCCCTCCTATACGAGCAGTACTTC	CASSTGSLLYEQYF
TRBV18	TRBJ2-1	few	TRBD2	TGTGCCAGCTCGCGTAAGACTAGCGGGTACTCCTACAATGAGCAGTTCTTC	CASSRKTSGYSYNEQFF
TRBV20-1	TRBJ2-7	few	.	TGCAGTGCTAGAGGGGTAGCACATTCCTACGAGCAGTACTTC	CSARGVAHSYEQYF